What follows are 26 T cell receptor beta chains derived from one specimen sequenced in a study of memory CD4+ T cells and cytomegalovirus serostatus. The sort gate was single viable CD3+CD4+CD8-CD45RO+ cells for memory CD4+ T cells. The repertoire was sequenced with immunoSEQ multiplex PCR; TCRdb's copy has only in-frame clones and lacks some. The sample holds 40,000 to 55,000 clones; just over 75% are singletons and the top ten take roughly 2%. The sample consisted of memory CD4+ T cells from blood. Receptor source: an adult in good health and CMV-seronegative.

The chain couples TRBV2 to TRBJ1-5; tentatively, D is TRBD1 (5 bases). The CDR3 runs to 15 residues. Germline loops: CDR1 SNHLY, CDR2 FYNNEI. V lost 4 bases and J 0 bases, leaving 10 bases between the germline ends. CDR3 coding DNA: TGTGCCAGCAGTGGACAGCTATATAGCAATCAGCCCCAGCATTTT. It codes for CASSGQLYSNQPQHF.

V and J are TRBV6-4 and TRBJ1-4, with D perhaps matching TRBD1 (5 bases). The CDR3 is made up of 17 amino acids. The germline CDR1 and CDR2 sequences are MRHNA and SNTAGT. V was trimmed by 6 bases and J by 8 bases, leaving 25 bases between them. CDR3 sequence (DNA): TGTGCCAGCAGGTGCCGGGGGATCAGGCCCGGGAGAGAAAAACTGTTTTTT. This translates into CASRCRGIRPGREKLFF.

The chain has TRBV29-1 and TRBJ2-3; no clear D. CDR3 length equals 11 residues. In germline, CDR1 is SQVTM, CDR2 ANQGSEA. V gave up 3 bases and J gave up 6 bases, with 7 bases separating them. The chain's CDR3 is CSVDVGDTQYF. The CDR3 DNA reads TGCAGCGTTGATGTGGGGGATACGCAGTATTTT.

The chain joins TRBV30 to TRBJ1-1; 9 positions match TRBD1. The CDR3 consists of 13 residues. The V segment lost 1 base and the J segment 11 bases; nucleotides outside the gene matches: 8. Germline assignment: CDR1 GTSNPN and CDR2 SVGIG (reference sequence). The CDR3 region is CAWSADRGSGAFF. The CDR3 coding sequence is TGTGCCTGGAGTGCGGACAGGGGATCAGGGGCTTTCTTT.

This clone showed up just once. This chain joins TRBV28 and TRBJ2-7; D might be TRBD1 or TRBD2, each matching 5 bases. This CDR3 has 15 amino acids. CDR1 and CDR2 from the germline V gene are MDHEN and SYDVKM. V lost 6 bases, J lost 0 bases, and 15 bases lay in between. CDR3 DNA sequence: TGTGCCAGCAGCAACCCGGGGCGGTACTCCTACGAGCAGTACTTC. Amino acid sequence: CASSNPGRYSYEQYF.

The chain has TRBV7-3 and TRBJ2-1; TRBD2 matches 9 bases. In germline, CDR1 is SGHTA, CDR2 FQGTGA. J was trimmed by 10 bases and V by 5 bases; bases with no gene match: 15. The CDR3 covers 16 residues. CDR3 in DNA: TGTGCCAGCAGCCCCCAGGGGACTAGCCCGAGTAGGGAGCAGTTCTTC. Encoded protein: CASSPQGTSPSREQFF. Combining the CDR3 with reference TRBV7-3 and TRBJ2-1 gives the whole variable domain GAGVSQTPSNKVTEKGKYVELRCDPISGHTALYWYRQSLGQGPEFLIYFQGTGAADDSGLPNDRFFAVRPEGSVSTLKIQRTERGDSAVYLCASSPQGTSPSREQFFGPGTRLTVL.

The V and J genes are TRBV5-4 and TRBJ2-3, with a tentative D call TRBD1 (5 bases). This CDR3 has 16 amino acids. The germline gives CDR1 SGHNT, CDR2 YYREEE (reference sequence). V was clipped by 4 bases and J by 4 bases, with 19 bases between them. The CDR3 nucleotides are TGTGCCAGCAGCCGCCTGGTAGGGGTAGGCCCAGATACGCAGTATTTT. It yields the protein CASSRLVGVGPDTQYF.

V is TRBV4-1 and J is TRBJ1-3; D is unresolved. The CDR3 is 15 residues long. V lost 4 bases and J lost 2, with 12 bases in between. The germline gives CDR1 MGHRA, CDR2 YSYEKL. DNA of the CDR3: TGCGCCAGCAGCCTGCAAATGGTCCCTGGAAACACCATATATTTT. Amino acids: CASSLQMVPGNTIYF.

For this clone: At one of its ends the junction is not consistent with the germline gene, which may arise from a read error. The chain carries TRBV5-1 and TRBJ1-6; 9 bases align to TRBD1. Germline CDR1 SGHRS, CDR2 YFSETQ. This CDR3 contains 16 residues. The CDR3 loop reads CASSLEGQGGNSPPHF. The CDR3 region has the DNA TGCGCCAGCAGCTTGGAGGGACAGGGAGGTAATTCACCCCCCCACTTT.

The gene calls are TRBV11-2 and TRBJ2-7; 12 positions agree with TRBD2. Germline V lookup: CDR1 SGHAT, CDR2 FQNNGV. The CDR3 loop spans 18 amino acids. Losses at the gene ends were 5 bases for V and 0 bases for J; bases not matched to a gene: 11. CDR3 coding DNA: TGTGCCAGCAGCCTATTGACTAGCGGGGGCCCGTACTCCTACGAGCAGTACTTC. This sequence encodes CASSLLTSGGPYSYEQYF.

By share, this clone counts as medium-sized. The V gene is TRBV5-4, the J gene TRBJ1-4; possibly TRBD1 for D (5 bases). V lost 6 bases and J lost 8, with 17 bases in between. The CDR3 extends over 14 amino acids. Germline assignment: CDR1 SGHNT and CDR2 YYREEE (reference sequence). Written as DNA, the CDR3 is TGTGCCAGCACCTCAGGCGGGGGGGAGGAAAAACTGTTTTTT. It codes for CASTSGGGEEKLFF.

The gene calls are TRBV2 and TRBJ2-5; TRBD2 matches at 8 bases. Trimming took 3 bases from V and 4 from J; bases not matched to a gene: 1. There are 13 residues in the CDR3. Germline values: CDR1 SNHLY, CDR2 FYNNEI. The CDR3 sequence: CASSDTSGETQYF. As DNA, the CDR3 is TGTGCCAGCAGTGATACTAGCGGAGAGACCCAGTACTTC. Together with reference TRBV2 and TRBJ2-5, the CDR3 gives the full variable domain: EPEVTQTPSHQVTQMGQEVILRCVPISNHLYFYWYRQILGQKVEFLVSFYNNEISEKSEIFDDQFSVERPDGSNFTLKIRSTKLEDSAMYFCASSDTSGETQYFGPGTRLLVL.

V is TRBV28 and J is TRBJ1-3; D is perhaps TRBD1 (6 bases). The V end was cut by 6 bases, the J end by 3 bases, with 15 bases between. In germline, CDR1 is MDHEN, CDR2 SYDVKM. CDR3 size: 15 residues. CDR3 protein: CASSPPGVSGNTIYF. The CDR3, as DNA: TGTGCCAGCAGCCCACCAGGGGTTAGTGGAAACACCATATATTTT. The full variable domain, rest sourced from reference TRBV28 and TRBJ1-3, is DVKVTQSSRYLVKRTGEKVFLECVQDMDHENMFWYRQDPGLGLRLIYFSYDVKMKEKGDIPEGYSVSREKKERFSLILESASTNQTSMYLCASSPPGVSGNTIYFGEGSWLTVV.

The V and J genes are TRBV6-6 and TRBJ1-5; a weak D match, TRBD1 (6 bases). Trimming shortened V by 8 bases and J by 5 bases, and 10 bases separated the two germline ends. CDR3 length equals 12 residues. Germline V CDR1 and CDR2: MNHNY, SVGAGI (reference sequence). CDR3 coding DNA: TGTGCCAGCGAGGGGGGGGATCAGCCCCAGCATTTT. Translating gives CASEGGDQPQHF.

V gene TRBV11-2 combines with J gene TRBJ2-1; the D gene is possibly TRBD2 (5 bases). This CDR3 is 12 amino acids long. V was trimmed by 6 bases and J by 9 bases, leaving 12 bases between them. Germline values: CDR1 SGHAT, CDR2 FQNNGV. CDR3 nucleotide sequence: TGTGCCAGCAGGGGAGACGGGCGTGAGCAGTTCTTC. It is translated as CASRGDGREQFF. Combining the CDR3 with reference TRBV11-2 and TRBJ2-1 gives the whole variable domain EAGVAQSPRYKIIEKRQSVAFWCNPISGHATLYWYQQILGQGPKLLIQFQNNGVVDDSQLPKDRFSAERLKGVDSTLKIQPAKLEDSAVYLCASRGDGREQFFGPGTRLTVL.

This chain connects TRBV7-9 to TRBJ1-1; 12 bases are a match to TRBD1. The germline V gene encodes CDR1 SEHNR and CDR2 FQNEAQ (reference sequence). The V and J ends lost 4 bases and 10 bases, in that order; junction bases with no gene match: 13. CDR3 length equals 16 residues. This chain's CDR3 is CASSSGPGQGAWVAFF. The CDR3 region has the DNA TGTGCCAGCAGCTCCGGCCCGGGACAGGGGGCATGGGTAGCTTTCTTT.

This sequence joins TRBV5-1 and TRBJ2-2; 7 bases are a match to TRBD1. J gave up 8 bases and V 1 base, and 2 bases lay outside the gene matches. Germline-derived CDR1 and CDR2 are SGHRS and YFSETQ. The CDR3 has 13 residues. CDR3 in amino acids: CASSLTGAGELFF. CDR3 nucleotide sequence: TGCGCCAGCAGCTTGACAGGGGCGGGGGAGCTGTTTTTT.

The chain uses TRBV11-1 and TRBJ2-1, with no clear D. Trimming took 3 bases from V and 0 from J, leaving 12 bases between them. CDR3 length: 16 amino acids. Germline CDR1 is SGHAT and CDR2 is FQDESV (reference sequence). CDR3 in amino acids: CASSLRSDRSYNEQFF. CDR3 DNA sequence: TGTGCCAGCAGCTTGAGGTCAGATCGCTCCTACAATGAGCAGTTCTTC.

In this sample, this clone is medium-sized (0.01 to 0.1%). V and J are TRBV7-2 and TRBJ1-5; tentative D call: TRBD1 (5 bases). The CDR3 sequence is 16 residues long. The ends were cut back, 5 bases at V and 0 bases at J, with 14 bases in the middle. CDR1 is SGHTA and CDR2 is FQGNSA in the germline V gene. The CDR3 sequence: CASSEGAGRSNQPQHF. The CDR3 DNA follows: TGTGCCAGCAGCGAAGGGGCAGGGCGTAGCAATCAGCCCCAGCATTTT.

The chain recombines TRBV28 with TRBJ2-7, with D perhaps TRBD2 (6 bases). From germline, CDR1 is MDHEN and CDR2 SYDVKM. The CDR3 has 14 amino acids. The ends were cut back, 6 bases at V and 6 bases at J, with 18 bases in the middle. The CDR3 DNA sequence: TGTGCCAGCAGATTGGGGGACTTTTCTAGCGAGCAGTACTTC. Translated: CASRLGDFSSEQYF.

The gene calls are TRBV10-3 and TRBJ2-1; 12 bases fit TRBD1. CDR1 and CDR2 from the germline V gene are ENHRY and SYGVKD. CDR3 length: 15 residues. The V and J ends lost 4 bases and 5 bases, in that order; junction bases with no gene match: 3. CDR3 sequence: CAISGGQGANNEQFF. In DNA form, the CDR3 reads TGTGCCATCAGTGGGGGACAGGGGGCTAACAATGAGCAGTTCTTC.

The rearrangement joins TRBV30 to TRBJ2-3, with D possibly matching TRBD2 (6 bases). From germline, CDR1 is GTSNPN and CDR2 SVGIG (reference sequence). Trimming stripped 2 bases from V and 6 bases from J, with 18 bases between. The CDR3 loop spans 15 amino acids. In DNA form, the CDR3 reads TGTGCCTGGAGTACCGCGGGGAACCTGGGGGATACGCAGTATTTT. It yields the protein CAWSTAGNLGDTQYF.

This chain uses TRBV30 with TRBJ2-5; 11 nucleotides match TRBD1. CDR1 and CDR2 (germline): GTSNPN, SVGIG (reference sequence). The CDR3 is 15 amino acids. J gave up 5 bases and V 3 bases, and 8 bases lay outside the gene matches. DNA of the CDR3: TGTGCCTGGAGCGTTGGACAGGGGGCGAGGGAGACCCAGTACTTC. It codes for CAWSVGQGARETQYF.

The chain couples TRBV18 to TRBJ2-1; a weak D match, TRBD2 (5 bases). Germline V gene data show CDR1 as KGHSH and CDR2 as LQKENI. With 3 bases removed from V and 5 bases from J, the gap between germline ends came to 8 bases. CDR3 size: 13 residues. CDR3 DNA sequence: TGTGCCAGCTCACCGTCACTAGACAATGAGCAGTTCTTC. This sequence encodes CASSPSLDNEQFF.

The V and J genes are TRBV5-1 and TRBJ2-1; D could derive from TRBD1 or TRBD2 (6 bases each). Germline V lookup: CDR1 SGHRS, CDR2 YFSETQ. V dropped 4 bases and J dropped 8 bases, with 19 bases sitting between them. The CDR3 spans 15 residues. The CDR3 DNA reads TGCGCCAGCAGCGGCGGGACGCAGGGGTTCGATGAGCAGTTCTTC. It yields the protein CASSGGTQGFDEQFF. Together with reference TRBV5-1 and TRBJ2-1, the CDR3 gives the full variable domain: KAGVTQTPRYLIKTRGQQVTLSCSPISGHRSVSWYQQTPGQGLQFLFEYFSETQRNKGNFPGRFSGRQFSNSRSEMNVSTLELGDSALYLCASSGGTQGFDEQFFGPGTRLTVL.

This clone has a handful of counts. V is TRBV2 and J is TRBJ2-1; 7 bases agree with TRBD1. V shed 9 bases, J shed 6 bases, and the junction held 5 bases outside the gene matches. CDR3 length: 12 residues. Looked up from germline, CDR1 is SNHLY and CDR2 is FYNNEI. CDR3 sequence (DNA): TGTGCCAGTAACAGGGGTGCCAATGAGCAGTTCTTC. Protein sequence: CASNRGANEQFF.